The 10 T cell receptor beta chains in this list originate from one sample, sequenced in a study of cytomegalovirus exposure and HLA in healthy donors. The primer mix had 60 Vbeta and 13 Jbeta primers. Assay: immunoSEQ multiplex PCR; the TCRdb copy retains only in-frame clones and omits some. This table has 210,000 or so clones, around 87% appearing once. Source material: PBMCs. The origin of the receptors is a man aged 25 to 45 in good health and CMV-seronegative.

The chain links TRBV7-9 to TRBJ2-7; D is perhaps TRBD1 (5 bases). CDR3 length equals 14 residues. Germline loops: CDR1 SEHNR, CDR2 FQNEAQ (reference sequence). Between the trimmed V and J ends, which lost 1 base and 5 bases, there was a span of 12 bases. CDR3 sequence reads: CASSLVPIRDEQYF. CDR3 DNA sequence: TGTGCCAGCAGCTTAGTCCCGATCAGGGACGAGCAGTACTTC.

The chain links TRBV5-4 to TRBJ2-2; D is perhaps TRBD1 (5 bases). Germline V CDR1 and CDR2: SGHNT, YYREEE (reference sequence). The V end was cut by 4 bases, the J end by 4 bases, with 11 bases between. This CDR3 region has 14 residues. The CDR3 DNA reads TGTGCCAGCAGCGACAACAGGTTCACCGGGGAGCTGTTTTTT. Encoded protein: CASSDNRFTGELFF.

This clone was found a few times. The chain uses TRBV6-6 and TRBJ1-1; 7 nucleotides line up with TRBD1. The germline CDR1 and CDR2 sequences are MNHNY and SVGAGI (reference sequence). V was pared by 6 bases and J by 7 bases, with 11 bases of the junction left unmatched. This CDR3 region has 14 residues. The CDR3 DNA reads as TGTGCCAGCAGATCAGGACAGGTGACCGTTGAAGCTTTCTTT. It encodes CASRSGQVTVEAFF.

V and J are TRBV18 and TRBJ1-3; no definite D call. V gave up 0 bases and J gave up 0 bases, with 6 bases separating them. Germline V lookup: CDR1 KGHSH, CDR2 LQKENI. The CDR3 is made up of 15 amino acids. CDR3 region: CASSPPRASGNTIYF. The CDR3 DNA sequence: TGTGCCAGCTCACCACCGAGAGCCTCTGGAAACACCATATATTTT.

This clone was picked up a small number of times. The CDR3 DNA reads as TGTGCCAGCTCACAAACCCGGGACATTAATCAGCCCCAGCATTTT. As protein: CASSQTRDINQPQHF. The V and J genes are TRBV18 and TRBJ1-5, with TRBD1 as a possible D gene (6 bases). V lost 4 bases and J 4 bases, leaving 14 bases between the germline ends. This CDR3 region has 15 residues. Germline CDR1 is KGHSH and CDR2 is LQKENI.

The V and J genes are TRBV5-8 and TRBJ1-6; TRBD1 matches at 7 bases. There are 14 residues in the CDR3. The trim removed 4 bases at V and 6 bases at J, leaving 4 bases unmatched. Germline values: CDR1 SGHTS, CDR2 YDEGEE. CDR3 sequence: CASSPGTANSPLHF. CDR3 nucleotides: TGTGCCAGCAGCCCCGGGACAGCTAATTCACCCCTCCACTTT.

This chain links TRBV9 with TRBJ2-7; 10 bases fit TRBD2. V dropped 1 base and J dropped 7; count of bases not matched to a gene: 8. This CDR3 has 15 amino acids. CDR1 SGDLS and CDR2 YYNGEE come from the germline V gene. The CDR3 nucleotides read TGTGCCAGCAGCGTATCAGCGGGAGGGCCGGGTGAGCAGTACTTC. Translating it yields CASSVSAGGPGEQYF. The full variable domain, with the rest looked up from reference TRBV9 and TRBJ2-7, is DSGVTQTPKHLITATGQRVTLRCSPRSGDLSVYWYQQSLDQGLQFLIQYYNGEERAKGNILERFSAQQFPDLHSELNLSSLELGDSALYFCASSVSAGGPGEQYFGPGTRLTVT.

This chain's CDR3 is CASSPAGGSDTQYF. The CDR3 DNA sequence: TGTGCCAGCTCACCTGCGGGCGGCTCAGATACGCAGTATTTT. The rearrangement links TRBV18 to TRBJ2-3; a possible D gene is TRBD2 (5 bases). V lost 3 bases and J 4 bases, leaving 11 bases between the germline ends. Germline V gives CDR1 KGHSH, CDR2 LQKENI. The CDR3 is 14 amino acids.

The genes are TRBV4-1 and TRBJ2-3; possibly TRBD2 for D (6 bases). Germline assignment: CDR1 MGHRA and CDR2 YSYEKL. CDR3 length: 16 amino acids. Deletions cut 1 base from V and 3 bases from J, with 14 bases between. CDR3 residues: CASSQVGRGQTDTQYF. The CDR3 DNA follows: TGCGCCAGCAGCCAAGTGGGGCGGGGTCAGACAGATACGCAGTATTTT.

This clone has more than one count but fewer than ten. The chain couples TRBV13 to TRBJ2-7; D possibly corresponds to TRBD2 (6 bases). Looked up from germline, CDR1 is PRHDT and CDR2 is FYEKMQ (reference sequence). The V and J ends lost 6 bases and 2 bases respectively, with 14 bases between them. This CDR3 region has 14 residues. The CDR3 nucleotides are TGTGCCAGCAGTACGGGACTCGAAACCTACGAGCAGTACTTC. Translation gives CASSTGLETYEQYF.